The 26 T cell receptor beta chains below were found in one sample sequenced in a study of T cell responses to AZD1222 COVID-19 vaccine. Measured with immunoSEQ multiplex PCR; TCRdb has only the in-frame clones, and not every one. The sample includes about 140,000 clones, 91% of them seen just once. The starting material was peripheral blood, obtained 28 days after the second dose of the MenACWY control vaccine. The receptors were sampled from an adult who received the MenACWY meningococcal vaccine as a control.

This chain's CDR3 is CASSQAASGNADTQYF. The CDR3 nucleotides read TGTGCCAGCAGCCAAGCGGCTAGCGGGAATGCAGATACGCAGTATTTT. The V and J genes are TRBV4-2 and TRBJ2-3; 9 bases are shared with TRBD2. CDR1 is LGHNA and CDR2 is YNFKEQ in the germline V gene. V lost 1 base and J lost 4; bases outside the gene matches: 6. The CDR3 is made up of 16 amino acids.

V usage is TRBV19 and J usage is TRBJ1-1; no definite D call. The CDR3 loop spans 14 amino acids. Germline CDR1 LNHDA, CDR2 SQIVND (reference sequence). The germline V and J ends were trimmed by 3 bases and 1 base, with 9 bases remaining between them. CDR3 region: CASSIFDGNTEAFF. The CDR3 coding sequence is TGTGCCAGTAGTATTTTCGATGGGAACACTGAAGCTTTCTTT.

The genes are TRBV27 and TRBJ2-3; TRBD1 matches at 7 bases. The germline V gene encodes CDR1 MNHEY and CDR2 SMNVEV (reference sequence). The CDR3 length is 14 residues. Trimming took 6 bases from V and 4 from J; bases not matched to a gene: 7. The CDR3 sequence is CASSLQGVADTQYF. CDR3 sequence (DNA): TGTGCCAGCAGCCTTCAGGGGGTTGCAGATACGCAGTATTTT.

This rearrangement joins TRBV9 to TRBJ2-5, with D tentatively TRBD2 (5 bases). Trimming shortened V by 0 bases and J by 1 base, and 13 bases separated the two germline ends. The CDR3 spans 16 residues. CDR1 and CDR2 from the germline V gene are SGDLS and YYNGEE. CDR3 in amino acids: CASSVEPGMGQETQYF. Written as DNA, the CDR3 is TGTGCCAGCAGCGTAGAACCGGGAATGGGCCAAGAGACCCAGTACTTC.

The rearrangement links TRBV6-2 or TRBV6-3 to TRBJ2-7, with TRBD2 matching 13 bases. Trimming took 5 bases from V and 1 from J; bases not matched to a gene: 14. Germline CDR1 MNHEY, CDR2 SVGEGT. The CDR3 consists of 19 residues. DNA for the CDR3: TGTGCCAGCAGTGCTCAACCCGGGACTAGCGGGGCGTTATCCTACGAGCAGTACTTC. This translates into CASSAQPGTSGALSYEQYF.

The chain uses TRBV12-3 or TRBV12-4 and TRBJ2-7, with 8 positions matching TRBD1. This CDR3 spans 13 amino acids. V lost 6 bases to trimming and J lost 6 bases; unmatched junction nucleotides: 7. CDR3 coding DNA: TGTGCCAGCAGGAAATCCGGGACAGGCGAGCAGTACTTC. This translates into CASRKSGTGEQYF.

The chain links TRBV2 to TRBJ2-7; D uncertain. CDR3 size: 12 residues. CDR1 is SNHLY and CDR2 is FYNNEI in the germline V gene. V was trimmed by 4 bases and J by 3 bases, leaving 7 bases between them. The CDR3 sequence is CASSVYIYEQYF. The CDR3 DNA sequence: TGTGCCAGCAGTGTATACATCTACGAGCAGTACTTC.

The CDR3 loop reads CASSFPGNHYGYTF. The CDR3 region has the DNA TGTGCCAGCAGTTTCCCGGGGAACCACTATGGCTACACCTTC. This chain connects TRBV6-1 to TRBJ1-2, with unresolved D. Looked up from germline, CDR1 is MNHNS and CDR2 is SASEGT. The ends were cut back, 5 bases at V and 3 bases at J, with 13 bases in the middle. CDR3 size: 14 residues.

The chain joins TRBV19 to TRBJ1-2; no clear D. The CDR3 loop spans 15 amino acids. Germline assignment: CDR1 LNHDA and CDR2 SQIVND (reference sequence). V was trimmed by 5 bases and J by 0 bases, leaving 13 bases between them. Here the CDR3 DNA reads TGTGCCAGTAGTCCCCGGACGGTCGCTAACTATGGCTACACCTTC. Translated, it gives CASSPRTVANYGYTF. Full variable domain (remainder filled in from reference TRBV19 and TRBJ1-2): DGGITQSPKYLFRKEGQNVTLSCEQNLNHDAMYWYRQDPGQGLRLIYYSQIVNDFQKGDIAEGYSVSREKKESFPLTVTSAQKNPTAFYLCASSPRTVANYGYTFGSGTRLTVV.

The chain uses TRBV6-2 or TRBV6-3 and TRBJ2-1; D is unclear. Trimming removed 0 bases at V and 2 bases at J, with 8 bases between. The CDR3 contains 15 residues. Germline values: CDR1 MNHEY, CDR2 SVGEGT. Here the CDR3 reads CASSYSIGPYNEQFF. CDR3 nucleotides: TGTGCCAGCAGTTACTCGATAGGCCCCTACAATGAGCAGTTCTTC.

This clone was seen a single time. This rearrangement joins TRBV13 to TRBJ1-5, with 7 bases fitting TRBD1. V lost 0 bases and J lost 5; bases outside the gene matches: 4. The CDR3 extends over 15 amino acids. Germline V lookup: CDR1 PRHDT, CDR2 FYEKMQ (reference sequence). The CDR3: CASSLGRTGDQPQHF. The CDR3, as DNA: TGTGCCAGCAGCTTAGGGAGAACAGGGGATCAGCCCCAGCATTTT.

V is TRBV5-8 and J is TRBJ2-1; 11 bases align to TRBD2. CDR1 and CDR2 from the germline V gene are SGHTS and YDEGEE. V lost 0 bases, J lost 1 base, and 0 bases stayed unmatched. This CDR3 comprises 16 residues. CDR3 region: CASSLGTSGSYNEQFF. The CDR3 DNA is TGTGCCAGCAGCTTGGGGACTAGCGGGTCCTACAATGAGCAGTTCTTC.

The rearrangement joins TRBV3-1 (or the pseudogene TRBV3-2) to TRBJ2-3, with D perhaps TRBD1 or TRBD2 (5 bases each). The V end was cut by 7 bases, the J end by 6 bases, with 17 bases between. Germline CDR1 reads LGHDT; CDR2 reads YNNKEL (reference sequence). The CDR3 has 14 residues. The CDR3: CASKSGTWSDTQYF. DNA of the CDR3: TGTGCCAGCAAATCGGGGACCTGGTCGGATACGCAGTATTTT.

The DNA for the CDR3 is TGTGCCAGCAGTACCGGACTCTTAGCTAACTATGGCTACACCTTC. Protein product: CASSTGLLANYGYTF. The V and J genes are TRBV28 and TRBJ1-2; no clear D gene. The V end was cut by 5 bases, the J end by 0 bases, with 13 bases between. Looked up from germline, CDR1 is MDHEN and CDR2 is SYDVKM. The CDR3 loop spans 15 amino acids.

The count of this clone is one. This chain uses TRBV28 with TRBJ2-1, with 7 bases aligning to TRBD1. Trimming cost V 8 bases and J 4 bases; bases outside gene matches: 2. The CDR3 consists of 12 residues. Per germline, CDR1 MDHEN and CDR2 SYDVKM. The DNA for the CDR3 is TGTGCCAGCTGGGGACAGTACAATGAGCAGTTCTTC. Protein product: CASWGQYNEQFF.

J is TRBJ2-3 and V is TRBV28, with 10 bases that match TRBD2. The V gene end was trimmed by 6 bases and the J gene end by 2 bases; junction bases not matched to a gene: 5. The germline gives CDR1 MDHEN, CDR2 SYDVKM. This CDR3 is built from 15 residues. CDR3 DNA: TGTGCCAGCAGCCCTAGCGGGGGCAACACAGATACGCAGTATTTT. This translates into CASSPSGGNTDTQYF. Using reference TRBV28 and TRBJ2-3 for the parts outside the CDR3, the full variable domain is DVKVTQSSRYLVKRTGEKVFLECVQDMDHENMFWYRQDPGLGLRLIYFSYDVKMKEKGDIPEGYSVSREKKERFSLILESASTNQTSMYLCASSPSGGNTDTQYFGPGTRLTVL.

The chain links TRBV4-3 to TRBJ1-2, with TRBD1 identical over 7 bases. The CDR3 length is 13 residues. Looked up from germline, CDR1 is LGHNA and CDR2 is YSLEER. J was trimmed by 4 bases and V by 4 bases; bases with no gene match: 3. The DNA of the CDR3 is TGCGCCAGCAGCCCCAGGGGGGGCTATGGCTACACCTTC. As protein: CASSPRGGYGYTF.

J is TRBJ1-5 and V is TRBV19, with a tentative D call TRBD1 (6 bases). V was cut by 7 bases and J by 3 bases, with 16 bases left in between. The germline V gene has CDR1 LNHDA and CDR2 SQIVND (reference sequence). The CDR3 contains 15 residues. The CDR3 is CASKGQALINQPQHF. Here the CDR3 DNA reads TGTGCCAGTAAGGGACAAGCGCTTATCAATCAGCCCCAGCATTTT.

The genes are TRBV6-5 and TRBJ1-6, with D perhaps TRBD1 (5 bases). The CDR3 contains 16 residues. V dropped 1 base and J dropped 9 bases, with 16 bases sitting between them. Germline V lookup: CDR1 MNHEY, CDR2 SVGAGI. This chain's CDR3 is CASSYFRDSGSSPLHF. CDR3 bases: TGTGCCAGCAGTTACTTCCGGGACTCCGGAAGTTCACCCCTCCACTTT.

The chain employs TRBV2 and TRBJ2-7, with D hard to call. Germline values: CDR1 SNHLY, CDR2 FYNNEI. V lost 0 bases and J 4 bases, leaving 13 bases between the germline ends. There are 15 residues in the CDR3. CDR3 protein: CASSEARQELYEQYF. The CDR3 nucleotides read TGTGCCAGCAGTGAAGCGCGGCAGGAACTTTACGAGCAGTACTTC.

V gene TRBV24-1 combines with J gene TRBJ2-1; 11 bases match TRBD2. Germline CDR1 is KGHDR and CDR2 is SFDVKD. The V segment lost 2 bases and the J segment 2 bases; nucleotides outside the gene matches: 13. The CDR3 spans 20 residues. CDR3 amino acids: CATSDSPGLAGGLTYNEQFF. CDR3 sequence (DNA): TGTGCCACCAGTGATTCCCCAGGGCTAGCGGGGGGCCTAACCTACAATGAGCAGTTCTTC.

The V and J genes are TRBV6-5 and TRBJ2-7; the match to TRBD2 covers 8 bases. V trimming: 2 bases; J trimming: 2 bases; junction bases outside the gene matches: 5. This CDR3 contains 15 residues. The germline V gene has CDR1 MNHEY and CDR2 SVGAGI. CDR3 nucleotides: TGTGCCAGCAGTTACCAAGCGGGAGCCACCTACGAGCAGTACTTC. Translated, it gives CASSYQAGATYEQYF.

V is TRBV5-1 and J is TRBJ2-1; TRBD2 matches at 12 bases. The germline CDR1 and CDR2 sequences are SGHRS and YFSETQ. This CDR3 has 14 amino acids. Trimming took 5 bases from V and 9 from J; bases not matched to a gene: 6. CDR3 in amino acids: CASRSGTSGFEQFF. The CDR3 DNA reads TGCGCCAGCAGGTCCGGGACTAGCGGGTTTGAGCAGTTCTTC.

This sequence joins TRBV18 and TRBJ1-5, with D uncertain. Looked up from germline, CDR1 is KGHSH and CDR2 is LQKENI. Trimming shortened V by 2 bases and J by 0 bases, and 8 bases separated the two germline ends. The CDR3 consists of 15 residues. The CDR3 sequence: CASSPEAYSNQPQHF. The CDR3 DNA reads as TGTGCCAGCTCACCAGAGGCTTATAGCAATCAGCCCCAGCATTTT.

The CDR3 bases are TGCGCCAGCAGCCAGGGGACTAGCGGGGTGGAGACCCAGTACTTC. This gives the protein CASSQGTSGVETQYF. The chain uses TRBV4-1 and TRBJ2-5; 13 positions match TRBD2. This CDR3 comprises 15 residues. Per germline, CDR1 MGHRA and CDR2 YSYEKL. The ends lost 3 bases at V and 5 bases at J; junction bases unmatched: 3.

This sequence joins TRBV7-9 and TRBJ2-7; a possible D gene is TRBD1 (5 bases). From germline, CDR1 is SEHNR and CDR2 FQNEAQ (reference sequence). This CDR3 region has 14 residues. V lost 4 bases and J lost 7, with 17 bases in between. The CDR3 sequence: CASSSTQGLREQYF. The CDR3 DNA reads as TGTGCCAGCAGCTCAACCCAGGGTTTACGGGAGCAGTACTTC.